The 29 T cell receptor beta chains given below trace back to one sample, sequenced in a study of spatial heterogeneity in lung cancer. The time point was: sample taken at primary tumor resection. From tumor, nontumor lung or frozen PBMC, whole RNA was taken unsorted for sequencing. TCRdb reanalysed the 5' RACE reads using MiXCR and keeps one entry per CDR3 protein. The sample has 77,000 or so distinct CDR3 sequences; under 25% are singletons. Sequenced here: PBMCs, sampled at surgery. The source is a male donor with early-stage non-small cell lung cancer.

J is TRBJ1-4 and V is TRBV7-2; D call uncertain. The CDR3 spans 13 residues. Trimming left V 5 bases short and J 8 bases short, with 12 bases between. Per the germline V gene, CDR1 is SGHTA and CDR2 is FQGNSA. Written as DNA, the CDR3 is TGTGCCAGCAGCGGGTACACGGAAGAAAAACTGTTTTTT. It specifies CASSGYTEEKLFF.

The chain couples TRBV2 to TRBJ2-1; maybe TRBD1 (6 bases). V was clipped by 6 bases and J by 1 base, with 10 bases between them. There are 14 residues in the CDR3. From germline, CDR1 is SNHLY and CDR2 FYNNEI. The CDR3 loop is CASRTGSSYNEQFF. The CDR3 DNA reads TGTGCCAGCAGAACAGGGTCATCCTACAATGAGCAGTTCTTC.

The chain couples TRBV11-2 to TRBJ2-1; 9 positions match TRBD2. Germline V lookup: CDR1 SGHAT, CDR2 FQNNGV. Losses at the gene ends were 4 bases for V and 4 bases for J; bases not matched to a gene: 14. The CDR3 runs to 18 residues. The DNA of the CDR3 is TGTGCCAGCAGCTCCCGTCTGACTAGCGGAGGGGTATACAATGAGCAGTTCTTC. Amino acid sequence: CASSSRLTSGGVYNEQFF.

This clonotype was seen a few times. The genes are TRBV5-1 and TRBJ2-3, with D perhaps matching TRBD2 (6 bases). This CDR3 contains 15 residues. Germline CDR1 is SGHRS and CDR2 is YFSETQ. Trimming pared 3 bases from V and 5 bases from J, leaving 16 bases between. The CDR3 sequence is CASSSWGGTEDTQYF. Here the CDR3 DNA reads TGCGCCAGCAGCTCCTGGGGCGGGACTGAAGATACGCAGTATTTT.

V is TRBV27 and J is TRBJ2-1; TRBD2 matches 10 bases. V gave up 0 bases and J gave up 5 bases; unmatched junction bases: 7. CDR1 and CDR2 from the germline V gene are MNHEY and SMNVEV (reference sequence). The CDR3 length is 17 residues. The CDR3 loop is CASSLSLLAGTHNEQFF. The DNA of the CDR3 is TGTGCCAGCAGTTTATCATTACTAGCGGGAACTCACAATGAGCAGTTCTTC.

V usage is TRBV5-4 and J usage is TRBJ2-2; D is perhaps TRBD2 (6 bases). This CDR3 spans 16 amino acids. The V end lost 3 bases, the J end lost 3 bases, and 15 bases lay between the germline ends. Germline lookup yields CDR1 SGHNT and CDR2 YYREEE (reference sequence). CDR3 region: CASSSRRGGYTGELFF. CDR3 DNA: TGTGCCAGCAGCTCCCGGAGAGGAGGGTACACCGGGGAGCTGTTTTTT. Together with reference TRBV5-4 and TRBJ2-2, the CDR3 gives the full variable domain: ETGVTQSPTHLIKTRGQQVTLRCSSQSGHNTVSWYQQALGQGPQFIFQYYREEENGRGNFPPRFSGLQFPNYSSELNVNALELDDSALYLCASSSRRGGYTGELFFGEGSRLTVL.

This clonotype was found many times. The chain has TRBV4-1 and TRBJ2-2, with no clear D. CDR3 length equals 15 residues. Germline lookup yields CDR1 MGHRA and CDR2 YSYEKL. V was trimmed by 1 base and J by 6 bases, leaving 12 bases between them. The DNA for the CDR3 is TGCGCCAGCAGCCAAGCCGATTTAACGGCCGGGGAGCTGTTTTTT. Amino acid sequence: CASSQADLTAGELFF.

This clonotype was detected only a few times. This sequence joins TRBV27 and TRBJ2-7, with 9 bases that match TRBD1. The germline gives CDR1 MNHEY, CDR2 SMNVEV (reference sequence). The CDR3 length is 16 residues. J was trimmed by 2 bases and V by 5 bases; bases with no gene match: 10. CDR3 region: CASSPQLRTGAYEQYF. The CDR3 DNA reads TGTGCCAGCAGTCCCCAACTAAGGACAGGGGCCTACGAGCAGTACTTC.

This clonotype was found a few times. The chain is built from TRBV20-1 and TRBJ2-2; TRBD2 matches 8 bases. The J segment lost 4 bases and the V segment lost 0 bases, leaving 4 bases of the junction unmatched. CDR3 length: 15 residues. The germline V gene has CDR1 DFQATT and CDR2 SNEGSKA (reference sequence). The CDR3 DNA reads as TGCAGTGCTAGAGATTCGGGGGGGCCCACCGGGGAGCTGTTTTTT. Amino acids: CSARDSGGPTGELFF.

The chain uses TRBV2 and TRBJ1-5, with D tentatively TRBD1 (5 bases). V was cut by 2 bases and J by 6 bases, with 11 bases left in between. The germline gives CDR1 SNHLY, CDR2 FYNNEI. The CDR3 totals 14 residues. Written as DNA, the CDR3 is TGTGCCAGCAGTGAACGGCAGGGCGGTCAGCCCCAGCATTTT. Translated: CASSERQGGQPQHF.

This chain uses TRBV9 with TRBJ2-1; a weak D match, TRBD2 (6 bases). V lost 0 bases and J lost 7, with 8 bases in between. Germline values: CDR1 SGDLS, CDR2 YYNGEE. The CDR3 has 13 residues. The CDR3 region has the DNA TGTGCCAGCAGCGTAGGGCTAGCGAATGAGCAGTTCTTC. This translates into CASSVGLANEQFF.

V usage is TRBV14 and J usage is TRBJ2-6; 10 bases align to TRBD2. The trim removed 5 bases at V and 2 bases at J, leaving 3 bases unmatched. CDR3 length equals 16 residues. From germline, CDR1 is SGHDN and CDR2 FVKESK. DNA of the CDR3: TGTGCCAGCAGCGAGCGGGGGGGCGCTGGGGCCAACGTCCTGACTTTC. Protein sequence: CASSERGGAGANVLTF.

This clonotype has a handful of counts. The genes are TRBV4-1 and TRBJ2-1, with 8 positions matching TRBD2. Germline V gene data show CDR1 as MGHRA and CDR2 as YSYEKL. CDR3 size: 16 residues. Germline trimming cut 0 bases from V and 9 bases from J; bases unmatched to any gene: 10. The CDR3 sequence: CASSQEGTSVLAEQFF. The CDR3 DNA is TGCGCCAGCAGCCAAGAGGGGACTAGTGTCTTGGCTGAGCAGTTCTTC.

On this clonotype: This sequence may be a read error, since a much larger clone differs from it by one base. The genes are TRBV6-1 and TRBJ1-5, with D possibly matching TRBD1 (6 bases). Germline V lookup: CDR1 MNHNS, CDR2 SASEGT. Trimming left V 8 bases short and J 3 bases short, with 17 bases between. CDR3 length: 15 residues. The CDR3 reads CASGTGQPVNQPQHF. As DNA, the CDR3 is TGTGCCAGCGGTACGGGACAACCGGTCAATCAGCCCCAGCATTTT.

The chain uses TRBV7-9 and TRBJ2-1; tentative D call: TRBD1 (7 bases). The CDR3 extends over 14 amino acids. Deletions cut 10 bases from V and 5 bases from J, with 18 bases between. Germline values: CDR1 SEHNR, CDR2 FQNEAQ (reference sequence). CDR3 sequence reads: CATLRQGGNNEQFF. In DNA form, the CDR3 reads TGTGCCACCCTAAGACAGGGAGGAAACAATGAGCAGTTCTTC.

The chain has TRBV6-4 and TRBJ2-3, with 7 bases identical to TRBD2. There are 15 residues in the CDR3. The germline V gene has CDR1 MRHNA and CDR2 SNTAGT. The V segment lost 2 bases and the J segment 3 bases; nucleotides outside the gene matches: 5. The CDR3 reads CASSDRSGVTDTQYF. CDR3 nucleotide sequence: TGTGCCAGCAGTGACCGGAGCGGGGTAACAGATACGCAGTATTTT.

The CDR3 region has the DNA TGTGCCAGCAGTTCCCTCCAGGGGGGCGAGCAGTACTTC. Its protein is CASSSLQGGEQYF. The chain employs TRBV27 and TRBJ2-7; D may be TRBD1 (7 bases). This CDR3 has 13 amino acids. With 4 bases removed from V and 6 bases from J, the gap between germline ends came to 13 bases. Germline CDR1 and CDR2: MNHEY and SMNVEV (reference sequence).

In its sample, this clonotype was seen a few times. V gene TRBV19 combines with J gene TRBJ1-1; D unclear. V lost 3 bases to trimming and J lost 0 bases, with 2 bases between them. CDR3 size: 12 residues. The V gene's germline CDR1 is LNHDA and CDR2 SQIVND (reference sequence). CDR3 loop: CASSIVNTEAFF. DNA of the CDR3: TGTGCCAGTAGTATCGTGAACACTGAAGCTTTCTTT.

This clonotype was observed many times. The J gene is TRBJ2-3, the V gene TRBV4-3, with D perhaps matching TRBD1 (5 bases). Germline values: CDR1 LGHNA, CDR2 YSLEER. Trimming took 0 bases from V and 6 from J, leaving 13 bases between them. This CDR3 has 15 amino acids. The CDR3 sequence: CASSQEVAGADTQYF. The CDR3 region has the DNA TGCGCCAGCAGCCAAGAAGTAGCTGGGGCCGATACGCAGTATTTT.

This clonotype has a handful of counts. The chain is built from TRBV7-9 and TRBJ2-7, with a possible D match to TRBD2 (5 bases). The CDR3 contains 14 residues. V lost 0 bases to trimming and J lost 2 bases, with 8 bases between them. Germline CDR1 and CDR2: SEHNR and FQNEAQ (reference sequence). The DNA for the CDR3 is TGTGCCAGCAGCTTAGCATCGGGAACCTACGAGCAGTACTTC. It translates to CASSLASGTYEQYF.

V and J are TRBV7-9 and TRBJ2-1; TRBD1 agrees at 8 bases. Trimming cost V 5 bases and J 2 bases; bases outside gene matches: 11. The germline V gene has CDR1 SEHNR and CDR2 FQNEAQ (reference sequence). The CDR3 sequence is 17 residues long. CDR3 nucleotide sequence: TGTGCCAGCAGCCCACGAACGGACAGGGTGCCCTACAATGAGCAGTTCTTC. Its translation: CASSPRTDRVPYNEQFF. The full variable domain, with the rest looked up from reference TRBV7-9 and TRBJ2-1, is DTGVSQNPRHKITKRGQNVTFRCDPISEHNRLYWYRQTLGQGPEFLTYFQNEAQLEKSRLLSDRFSAERPKGSFSTLEIQRTEQGDSAMYLCASSPRTDRVPYNEQFFGPGTRLTVL.

This clonotype appeared many times. The J gene is TRBJ2-1, the V gene TRBV5-1, with 14 nucleotides matching TRBD2. This CDR3 has 14 amino acids. V lost 4 bases, J lost 6 bases, and 0 bases stayed unmatched. Germline CDR1 reads SGHRS; CDR2 reads YFSETQ. The CDR3 here is CASSGTSGGNEQFF. As DNA, the CDR3 is TGCGCCAGCAGCGGGACTAGCGGGGGCAATGAGCAGTTCTTC.

There are many counts of this clonotype. The chain carries TRBV20-1 and TRBJ1-2; maybe TRBD1 (5 bases). V was trimmed by 3 bases and J by 6 bases, leaving 8 bases between them. Germline V gene sequence: CDR1 DFQATT, CDR2 SNEGSKA (reference sequence). This CDR3 region has 11 residues. The CDR3 here is CSASKGHGYTF. CDR3 DNA sequence: TGCAGTGCTAGTAAGGGGCATGGCTACACCTTC.

CDR3 loop: CATQKGHQETQYF. The CDR3 DNA sequence: TGTGCCACCCAGAAAGGGCACCAAGAGACCCAGTACTTC. V is TRBV2 and J is TRBJ2-5; D unresolved. This CDR3 has 13 amino acids. Germline values: CDR1 SNHLY, CDR2 FYNNEI. V was clipped by 10 bases and J by 0 bases, with 12 bases between them.

This clonotype was counted many times. V usage is TRBV27 and J usage is TRBJ1-5; TRBD1 is a possible D gene (5 bases). Trimming removed 5 bases from V and 6 bases from J, with 14 bases in between. CDR3 length: 14 amino acids. In germline, CDR1 is MNHEY, CDR2 SMNVEV (reference sequence). The CDR3 bases are TGTGCCAGCAGTCCGCAGGGTCGCGGTCAGCCCCAGCATTTT. Translated: CASSPQGRGQPQHF.

This clonotype showed up many times. J is TRBJ2-3 and V is TRBV28, with unresolved D. The V end lost 5 bases, the J end lost 0 bases, and 12 bases lay between the germline ends. Germline V gene data show CDR1 as MDHEN and CDR2 as SYDVKM. This CDR3 region has 15 residues. The CDR3 DNA is TGTGCCAGCAGTACCCAGCGTACTAGCACAGATACGCAGTATTTT. Its translation is CASSTQRTSTDTQYF.

V and J are TRBV5-1 and TRBJ1-1; TRBD1 might be the D (6 bases). Germline CDR1 SGHRS, CDR2 YFSETQ. CDR3 length equals 13 residues. The germline V and J ends were trimmed by 5 bases and 1 base, with 9 bases remaining between them. CDR3 coding DNA: TGCGCCAGCAGTCAGGGGCAGAACACTGAAGCTTTCTTT. Its protein is CASSQGQNTEAFF.

This clonotype was detected many times. The V and J genes are TRBV4-3 and TRBJ2-7; TRBD1 is a possible D gene (6 bases). V lost 3 bases and J lost 2, with 14 bases in between. CDR1 is LGHNA and CDR2 is YSLEER in the germline V gene. CDR3 length: 15 residues. CDR3 region: CASSHDTGYPYEQYF. CDR3 bases: TGCGCCAGCAGCCATGATACAGGGTATCCCTACGAGCAGTACTTC.

V and J are TRBV7-2 and TRBJ2-3; a weak D match, TRBD2 (5 bases). The germline V gene has CDR1 SGHTA and CDR2 FQGNSA. The length of the CDR3 is 15 residues. The ends were cut back, 5 bases at V and 0 bases at J, with 12 bases in the middle. CDR3 loop: CASSRDATSTDTQYF. DNA for the CDR3: TGTGCCAGCAGCCGGGATGCGACTAGCACAGATACGCAGTATTTT.